One and the same sample provided the 10 T cell receptor beta chains below, sequenced in a study of cytomegalovirus exposure and HLA in healthy donors (dated by TCRdb to about 2017). Libraries were constructed by the immunoSEQ multiplex PCR assay. The multiplex PCR relied on a mix of 60 forward primers for TCR Vbeta segments and 13 reverse primers for TCR Jbeta segments. TCRdb holds this immuneACCESS table with in-frame rearrangements only. Some clones are missing; in checked studies, unresolved V genes explain under half, and the rest has no known cause. Within this sample are about 160,000 clones, with around four fifths of them counted one time only. The ten largest account for over 0.95% of the sample. Material for sequencing was PBMCs. The receptors originated from a woman between 50 and 59 years old in good health and CMV-seronegative.

The V call is TRBV7-3, the J call TRBJ2-2; D is possibly TRBD2 (5 bases). The CDR3 has 15 amino acids. The germline V gene encodes CDR1 SGHTA and CDR2 FQGTGA. V was pared by 0 bases and J by 1 base, with 6 bases between. The DNA of the CDR3 is TGTGCCAGCAGCTTAACGGGAGAGAACACCGGGGAGCTGTTTTTT. It yields the protein CASSLTGENTGELFF.

The chain recombines TRBV7-2 with TRBJ2-2, with a tentative D call TRBD1 (5 bases). This CDR3 is 16 amino acids long. V was pared by 4 bases and J by 9 bases, with 21 bases between. Germline CDR1 and CDR2: SGHTA and FQGNSA. The CDR3 region is CASSSDPLGAYRELFF. CDR3 coding DNA: TGTGCCAGCAGCTCGGACCCGCTAGGGGCGTACCGGGAGCTGTTTTTT.

J is TRBJ2-2 and V is TRBV27; D may be TRBD2 (5 bases). Germline V gives CDR1 MNHEY, CDR2 SMNVEV (reference sequence). V was shortened by 5 bases and J by 1 base, with 14 bases between the two germline ends. This CDR3 spans 16 amino acids. The CDR3 spells CASSDHGLGNTGELFF. In nucleotides, the CDR3 is TGTGCCAGCAGTGACCACGGACTTGGGAACACCGGGGAGCTGTTTTTT.

The chain joins TRBV27 to TRBJ2-2; 7 nucleotides align to TRBD1. The ends lost 0 bases at V and 4 bases at J; junction bases unmatched: 2. CDR3 size: 15 residues. CDR1 is MNHEY, CDR2 SMNVEV, per germline (reference sequence). The CDR3 reads CASSLSGQRTGELFF. The CDR3 DNA is TGTGCCAGCAGTTTATCGGGACAGCGCACCGGGGAGCTGTTTTTT.

The chain joins TRBV10-3 to TRBJ1-2; possibly TRBD1 for D (5 bases). The V end was cut by 0 bases, the J end by 6 bases, with 26 bases between. The CDR3 is made up of 19 amino acids. Looked up from germline, CDR1 is ENHRY and CDR2 is SYGVKD. DNA for the CDR3: TGTGCCATCAGTGAGTCGTTATTGAAGGGGCCGGAAAGCCCCCATGGCTACACCTTC. Translating gives CAISESLLKGPESPHGYTF.

This clone was seen just once. This sequence joins TRBV4-3 and TRBJ2-2, with D perhaps TRBD2 (6 bases). The length of the CDR3 is 20 residues. Deletions cut 0 bases from V and 4 bases from J, with 24 bases between. Germline loops: CDR1 LGHNA, CDR2 YSLEER. The CDR3 protein is CASSQDRLADHFLTTGELFF. The CDR3, as DNA: TGCGCCAGCAGCCAAGATCGGTTAGCGGATCATTTTCTTACCACCGGGGAGCTGTTTTTT.

The rearrangement uses TRBV11-2 and TRBJ2-7; TRBD1 aligns across 9 bases. The J segment lost 2 bases and the V segment lost 7 bases, leaving 6 bases of the junction unmatched. Germline lookup yields CDR1 SGHAT and CDR2 FQNNGV. CDR3 size: 14 residues. The CDR3 is CASTPGTGTYEQYF. CDR3 bases: TGTGCCAGCACCCCCGGGACAGGGACCTACGAGCAGTACTTC. The full variable domain, rest sourced from reference TRBV11-2 and TRBJ2-7, is EAGVAQSPRYKIIEKRQSVAFWCNPISGHATLYWYQQILGQGPKLLIQFQNNGVVDDSQLPKDRFSAERLKGVDSTLKIQPAKLEDSAVYLCASTPGTGTYEQYFGPGTRLTVT.

The J gene is TRBJ2-5, the V gene TRBV15; 9 positions match TRBD2. This CDR3 is built from 18 residues. V was clipped by 3 bases and J by 1 base; unmatched bases: 12. Germline CDR1 is LNHNV and CDR2 is YYDKDF (reference sequence). As DNA, the CDR3 is TGTGCCACCAGCAGGGGACTAGCAGATGCACGGAGCCAAGAGACCCAGTACTTC. Translation: CATSRGLADARSQETQYF.

V is TRBV27 and J is TRBJ2-7; 8 nucleotides agree with TRBD2. The germline V gene encodes CDR1 MNHEY and CDR2 SMNVEV (reference sequence). The CDR3 has 14 residues. Trimming at V came to 3 bases and at J to 3 bases, leaving 4 bases not matched to a gene. The CDR3 loop reads CASSFASGRYEQYF. CDR3 DNA: TGTGCCAGCAGTTTTGCTAGCGGGCGCTACGAGCAGTACTTC.

The rearrangement uses TRBV5-1 and TRBJ2-1; D not certain. Looked up from germline, CDR1 is SGHRS and CDR2 is YFSETQ. The CDR3 consists of 15 residues. V lost 0 bases and J lost 0, with 7 bases in between. The CDR3 region is CASSLDISSYNEQFF. Here the CDR3 DNA reads TGCGCCAGCAGCTTGGACATAAGCTCCTACAATGAGCAGTTCTTC. Supplemented by reference TRBV5-1 and TRBJ2-1, the full variable domain reads KAGVTQTPRYLIKTRGQQVTLSCSPISGHRSVSWYQQTPGQGLQFLFEYFSETQRNKGNFPGRFSGRQFSNSRSEMNVSTLELGDSALYLCASSLDISSYNEQFFGPGTRLTVL.